These T cell receptor beta chains were read from a single sample in a study of CXCR3-negative and CXCR3-positive naive CD8 T cells. TCRdb derives one entry per CDR3 protein from the 5' RACE reads, leaving out DNA. Its table records tens of thousands of distinct CDR3 sequences. Sample: naive CXCR3+ CD8+ T cells from blood. The receptors stem from a human donor in good health. Some clones in this sample may be carry-over from other donors' samples. Each CDR3 is given with its conserved first and last residue. Each record gives: V gene, clone size, J gene, CDR3 protein. Some rows have no size entry. The others give once, few or many, or a class for an expanded clone.

TRBV7-6	NA	TRBJ2-7	CASSRTSGRAGEQYF
TRBV5-1	NA	TRBJ1-3	CASSLNANTIYF
TRBV20-1	NA	TRBJ2-7	CSARVKTSPYEQYF
TRBV25-1	NA	TRBJ2-7	CASSEDRYEQYF
TRBV7-3	NA	TRBJ2-2	CASTPNRVAGVTNTGELFF
TRBV28	NA	TRBJ2-3	CAGSLLQETDTQYF
TRBV20-1	NA	TRBJ2-1	CSALLGEGFDEQFF
TRBV6-5	NA	TRBJ2-2	CASSRRTDHTGELFF
TRBV13	NA	TRBJ2-7	CASSSGRGSYEQYF
TRBV6-2/TRBV6-3	NA	TRBJ2-1	CASNWNNEQFF
TRBV28	NA	TRBJ1-5	CASSPRDGRNNQPQHF
TRBV29-1	NA	TRBJ1-3	CSVEDWTRSSGNTIYF
TRBV29-1	NA	TRBJ2-7	CSVEEGLARREQYF
TRBV28	NA	TRBJ2-7	CASSLRGRSYEQYF
TRBV27	NA	TRBJ2-7	CASAGNFYEQYF
TRBV7-3	NA	TRBJ2-2	CASSLVPSGVTGELFF
TRBV29-1	NA	TRBJ2-1	CSVEDLGVSSYNEQFF
TRBV29-1	NA	TRBJ2-7	CSVVGDRHEQYF
TRBV6-6	NA	TRBJ1-1	CASSYYSVRGYTEAFF
TRBV4-1	NA	TRBJ2-2	CASSQGWGQGVGSTGELFF
TRBV28	NA	TRBJ2-7	CASSPAGGNYEQYF
TRBV5-1	NA	TRBJ2-2	CASSPYPFDRTNTGELFF
TRBV4-2	medium-sized	TRBJ1-5	CASSQEHEAYQPQHF
TRBV7-2	NA	TRBJ2-1	CASSNLDRVDEQFF
TRBV5-1	NA	TRBJ2-7	CASSLSSGTPAYEQYF
TRBV18	NA	TRBJ2-3	CASFGGLTDTQYF
TRBV27	NA	TRBJ2-3	CASSFRTSGGIDTQYF
TRBV20-1	NA	TRBJ1-2	CSAAPPNPGQSNYGYTF
TRBV5-5	NA	TRBJ1-1	CASSLSLLTWGTEAFF
TRBV7-6	NA	TRBJ2-3	CASSPETRDTQYF
TRBV28	NA	TRBJ1-1	CASSLIPAEGPWNTEAFF
TRBV3-1	NA	TRBJ2-7	CASSQEGGRTYEQYF
TRBV7-2	NA	TRBJ2-2	CASSLWISADTGELFF
TRBV12-3/TRBV12-4	NA	TRBJ1-2	CASSPPSSANYGYTF
TRBV20-1	NA	TRBJ2-5	CRVVGDEETQYF
TRBV6-2/TRBV6-3	NA	TRBJ2-7	CASSYPRTGGTYEQYF
TRBV29-1	NA	TRBJ2-7	CSVGGSSYEQYF
TRBV7-9	NA	TRBJ2-1	CAGGAGVSDEQFF
TRBV10-3	NA	TRBJ2-1	CAISEPLKGNEQFF
TRBV7-9	NA	TRBJ2-3	CASSPPPDGTSMDTQYF
TRBV15	NA	TRBJ1-5	CATSRDLGAQPQHF
TRBV6-5	NA	TRBJ2-5	CASSLRLLEETQYF
TRBV7-2	NA	TRBJ2-3	CASSSRIISTDTQYF
TRBV15	NA	TRBJ2-7	CATSRGRGSSYEQYF
TRBV5-1	NA	TRBJ1-1	CASSSGTSNTEAFF
TRBV7-9	medium-sized	TRBJ2-1	CASSSPDGNEQFF
TRBV6-5	NA	TRBJ2-7	CASSYGREQYF
TRBV27	NA	TRBJ1-1	CASSLGTNTEAFF
TRBV28	NA	TRBJ2-5	CASSFDPKGQETQYF
TRBV28	NA	TRBJ2-1	CASSLFSGNEQFF
TRBV4-1	NA	TRBJ2-2	CASSQGLGRRPGELFF
TRBV21-1	NA	TRBJ2-7	CASSFLQNRDSDYEQYF
TRBV12-3/TRBV12-4	NA	TRBJ2-7	CASSPRDYEQYF
TRBV5-1	NA	TRBJ1-3	CASSLEGQGDSGNTIYF
TRBV30	NA	TRBJ1-2	CASWTGHGYTF
TRBV20-1	NA	TRBJ1-1	CSAPRDKGMNTEAFF